This T cell receptor (beta chain) was found in a study of blood T cell repertoires in COVID-19. At the level of the study: The United States, Italy and Spain supplied acute and convalescent COVID-19 samples.

Produced via immunoSEQ multiplex PCR; TCRdb's table is partial and in-frame only. The data hold about 190,000 clones, with around 80% observed a single time. This CDR3 comprises 16 residues. Per germline, CDR1 MDHEN and CDR2 SYDVKM. Trimming removed 5 bases from V and 1 base from J, with 17 bases in between. This TCR was sampled from a woman in her fifties or sixties with acute COVID-19. Material for sequencing was PBMCs or T cells enriched from blood (not recorded which). The chain has TRBV28 and TRBJ1-1; D may be TRBD1 (6 bases). The CDR3 sequence: CASSTITGLGNTEAFF. The DNA for the CDR3 is TGTGCCAGCAGTACCATTACAGGGCTAGGGAACACTGAAGCTTTCTTT.